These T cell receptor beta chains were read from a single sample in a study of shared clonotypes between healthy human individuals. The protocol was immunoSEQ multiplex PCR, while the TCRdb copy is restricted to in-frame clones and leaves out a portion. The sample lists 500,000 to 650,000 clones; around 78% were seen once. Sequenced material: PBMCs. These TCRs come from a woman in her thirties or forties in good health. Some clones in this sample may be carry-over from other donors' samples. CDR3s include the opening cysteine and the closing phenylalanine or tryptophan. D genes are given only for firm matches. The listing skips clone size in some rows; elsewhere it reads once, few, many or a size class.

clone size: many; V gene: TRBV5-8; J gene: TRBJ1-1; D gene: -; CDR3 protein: CASSPRGAWTEAFF; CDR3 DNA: TGTGCCAGCAGCCCTCGAGGGGCTTGGACTGAAGCTTTCTTT
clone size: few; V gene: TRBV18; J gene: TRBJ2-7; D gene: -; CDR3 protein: CASSPPASDDDGEQYF; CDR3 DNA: TGTGCCAGCTCACCACCTGCTAGCGACGATGATGGGGAGCAGTACTTC
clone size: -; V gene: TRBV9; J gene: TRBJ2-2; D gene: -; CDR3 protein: CASSVGASRGGELFF; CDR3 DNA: TGTGCCAGCAGCGTAGGGGCTAGCCGGGGCGGGGAGCTGTTTTTT
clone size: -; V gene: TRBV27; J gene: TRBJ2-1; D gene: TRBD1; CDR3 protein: CASNNRGRNEQFF; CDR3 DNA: TGTGCCAGCAACAACAGGGGGCGTAATGAGCAGTTCTTC
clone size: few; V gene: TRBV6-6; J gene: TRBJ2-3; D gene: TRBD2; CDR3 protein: CASSLPGLAYTDTQYF; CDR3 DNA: TGTGCCAGCAGCTTACCGGGACTAGCGTATACAGATACGCAGTATTTT
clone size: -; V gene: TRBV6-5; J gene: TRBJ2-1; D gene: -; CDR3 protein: CASSYEVTRPDEQFF; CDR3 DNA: TGTGCCAGCAGTTACGAGGTTACCCGCCCGGATGAGCAGTTCTTC
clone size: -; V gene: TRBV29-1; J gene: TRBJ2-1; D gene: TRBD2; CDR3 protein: CSVDGREVVEQFF; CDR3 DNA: TGCAGCGTTGACGGGCGGGAGGTCGTTGAGCAGTTCTTC
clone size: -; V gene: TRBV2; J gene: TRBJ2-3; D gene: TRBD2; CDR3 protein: CASRATSGSGDTQYF; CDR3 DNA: TGTGCCAGCAGGGCCACTAGCGGGAGTGGAGATACGCAGTATTTT
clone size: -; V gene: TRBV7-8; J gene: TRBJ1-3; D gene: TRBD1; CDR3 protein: CASSSDRGGGNTIYF; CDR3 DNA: TGTGCCAGCAGCAGCGACAGGGGCGGCGGAAACACCATATATTTT
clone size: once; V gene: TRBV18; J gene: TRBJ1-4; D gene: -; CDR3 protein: CATPDATNEKLFF; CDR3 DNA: TGTGCCACCCCAGACGCAACTAATGAAAAACTGTTTTTT
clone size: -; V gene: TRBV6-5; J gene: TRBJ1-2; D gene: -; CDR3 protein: CASSSGPTGYTF; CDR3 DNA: TGTGCCAGCAGTTCTGGACCGACGGGCTACACCTTC
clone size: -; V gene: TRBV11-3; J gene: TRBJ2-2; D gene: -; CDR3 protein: CASSLQHSSTGELFF; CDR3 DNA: TGTGCCAGCAGCCTACAACATTCAAGCACCGGGGAGCTGTTTTTT
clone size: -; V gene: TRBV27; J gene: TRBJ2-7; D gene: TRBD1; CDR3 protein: CASSYRTGIAYEQYF; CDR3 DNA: TGTGCCAGCAGTTACAGGACAGGAATCGCCTACGAGCAGTACTTC
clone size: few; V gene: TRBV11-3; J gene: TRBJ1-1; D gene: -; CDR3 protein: CASSSGGVAFF; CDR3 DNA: TGTGCCAGCAGTTCGGGAGGAGTGGCTTTCTTT
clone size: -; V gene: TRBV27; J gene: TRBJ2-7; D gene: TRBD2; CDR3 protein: CASSPGLAGVGYEQYF; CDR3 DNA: TGTGCCAGCAGCCCAGGACTAGCGGGAGTAGGCTACGAGCAGTACTTC
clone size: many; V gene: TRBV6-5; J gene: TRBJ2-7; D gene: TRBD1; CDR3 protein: CASSRTGTETYEQYF; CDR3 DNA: TGTGCCAGCAGTCGTACCGGGACAGAGACCTACGAGCAGTACTTC
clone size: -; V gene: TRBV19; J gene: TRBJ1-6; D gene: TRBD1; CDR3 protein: CASSMTGGVHSPLHF; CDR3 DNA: TGTGCCAGTAGTATGACAGGGGGCGTGCATTCACCCCTCCACTTT
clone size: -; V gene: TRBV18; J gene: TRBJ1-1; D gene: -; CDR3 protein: CASSPANQGTEAFF; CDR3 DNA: TGTGCCAGCTCACCAGCGAACCAGGGCACTGAAGCTTTCTTT
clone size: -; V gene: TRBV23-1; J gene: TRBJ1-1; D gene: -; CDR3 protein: CASSHPGFEAIGYLAFF; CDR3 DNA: TGCGCCAGCAGTCACCCGGGGTTTGAGGCAATAGGTTACTTAGCTTTCTTT
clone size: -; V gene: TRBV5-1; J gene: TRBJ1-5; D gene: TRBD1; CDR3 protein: CASSPWDRTQSQHF; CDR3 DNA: TGCGCCAGCAGCCCCTGGGACAGGACTCAGTCCCAGCATTTT
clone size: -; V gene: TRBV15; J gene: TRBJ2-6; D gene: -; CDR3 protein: CATSSVGPAGANVLTF; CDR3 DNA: TGTGCCACCAGCAGTGTAGGCCCGGCTGGGGCCAACGTCCTGACTTTC
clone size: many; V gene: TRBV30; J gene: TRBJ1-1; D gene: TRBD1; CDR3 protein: CAWSAGDRAMVTEAFF; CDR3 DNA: TGTGCCTGGAGTGCGGGGGACAGGGCGATGGTCACTGAAGCTTTCTTT
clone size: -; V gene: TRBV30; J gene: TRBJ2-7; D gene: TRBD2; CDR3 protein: CAWKTSGSVHREQYF; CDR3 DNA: TGTGCCTGGAAGACTAGCGGGAGTGTTCATCGGGAGCAGTACTTC
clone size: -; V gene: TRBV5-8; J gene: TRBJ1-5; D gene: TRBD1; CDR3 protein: CASSKARTGQNQPQHF; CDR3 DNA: TGTGCCAGCAGCAAGGCCCGGACAGGGCAGAATCAGCCCCAGCATTTT
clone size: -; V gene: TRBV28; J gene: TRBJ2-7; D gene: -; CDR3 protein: CASNPGGLALYEQYF; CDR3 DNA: TGTGCCAGCAACCCCGGAGGTCTAGCGCTCTACGAGCAGTACTTC
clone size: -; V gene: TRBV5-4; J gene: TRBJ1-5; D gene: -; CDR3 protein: CASSLGRLEPQHF; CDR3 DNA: TGTGCCAGCAGCTTGGGACGGCTCGAGCCCCAGCATTTT
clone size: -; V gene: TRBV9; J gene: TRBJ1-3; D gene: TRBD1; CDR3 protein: CASSLRDRGGNTIYF; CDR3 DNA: TGTGCCAGCAGCCTTCGGGACAGGGGTGGAAACACCATATATTTT
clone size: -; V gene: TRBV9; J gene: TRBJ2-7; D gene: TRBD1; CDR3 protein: CASSLHRDRSYEQYF; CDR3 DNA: TGTGCCAGCAGCTTACACCGGGACAGGTCCTACGAGCAGTACTTC
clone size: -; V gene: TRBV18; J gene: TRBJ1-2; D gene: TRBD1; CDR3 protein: CASSRQGNSYGYTF; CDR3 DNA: TGTGCCAGCTCACGACAGGGGAATAGCTATGGCTACACCTTC
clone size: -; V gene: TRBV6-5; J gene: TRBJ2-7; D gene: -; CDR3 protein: CASSGNSYEQYF; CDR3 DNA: TGTGCCAGCAGCGGAAATTCCTACGAGCAGTACTTC
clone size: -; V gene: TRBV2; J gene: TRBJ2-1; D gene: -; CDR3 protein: CASSPSESSYNEQFF; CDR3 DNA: TGTGCCAGCAGTCCTAGCGAGAGCTCCTACAATGAGCAGTTCTTC
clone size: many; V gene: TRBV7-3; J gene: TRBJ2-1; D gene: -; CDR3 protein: CASSPDPTVEQFF; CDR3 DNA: TGTGCCAGCAGCCCAGACCCTACCGTTGAGCAGTTCTTC
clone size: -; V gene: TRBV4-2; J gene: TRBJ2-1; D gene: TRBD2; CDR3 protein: CASSQTWGEGPEQFF; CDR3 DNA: TGTGCCAGCAGCCAAACATGGGGGGAGGGCCCTGAGCAGTTCTTC
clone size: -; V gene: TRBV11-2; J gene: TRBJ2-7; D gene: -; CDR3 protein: CASSLDGFYEQYF; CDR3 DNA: TGTGCCAGCAGCTTAGACGGCTTCTACGAGCAGTACTTC
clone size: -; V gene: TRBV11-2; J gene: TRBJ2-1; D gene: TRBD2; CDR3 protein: CASSLGLTGGGYNEQFF; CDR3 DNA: TGTGCCAGCAGCTTAGGTTTAACGGGAGGGGGGTACAATGAGCAGTTCTTC
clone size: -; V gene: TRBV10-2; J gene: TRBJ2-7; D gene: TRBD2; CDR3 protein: CASRGTSGSYEQYF; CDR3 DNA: TGCGCCAGCAGAGGGACTAGCGGGTCCTACGAGCAGTACTTC
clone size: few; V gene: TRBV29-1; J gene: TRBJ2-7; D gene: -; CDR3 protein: CSVEDLRGMSSYEQYF; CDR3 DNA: TGCAGCGTTGAAGATCTCAGGGGCATGAGCTCCTACGAGCAGTACTTC
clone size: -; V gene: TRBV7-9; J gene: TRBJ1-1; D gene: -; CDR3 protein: CASSLWNTEAFF; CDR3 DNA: TGTGCCAGCAGCTTATGGAACACTGAAGCTTTCTTT
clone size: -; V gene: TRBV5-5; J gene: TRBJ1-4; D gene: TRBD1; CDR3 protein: CASSLDSGTVRNEKLFF; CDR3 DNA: TGTGCCAGCAGCTTGGACTCCGGGACAGTGCGGAATGAAAAACTGTTTTTT
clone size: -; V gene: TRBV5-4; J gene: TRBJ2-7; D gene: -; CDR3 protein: CASSFVAGSDEQYF; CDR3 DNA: TGTGCCAGCAGCTTCGTCGCCGGGTCAGACGAGCAGTACTTC
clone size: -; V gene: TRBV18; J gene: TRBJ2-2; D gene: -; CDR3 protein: CASSPPGNTGELFF; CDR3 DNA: TGTGCCAGCTCACCACCGGGTAACACCGGGGAGCTGTTTTTT
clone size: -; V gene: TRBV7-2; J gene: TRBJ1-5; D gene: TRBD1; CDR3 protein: CASSQRTGKRQPQHF; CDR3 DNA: TGTGCCAGCAGCCAACGGACAGGGAAGCGTCAGCCCCAGCATTTT